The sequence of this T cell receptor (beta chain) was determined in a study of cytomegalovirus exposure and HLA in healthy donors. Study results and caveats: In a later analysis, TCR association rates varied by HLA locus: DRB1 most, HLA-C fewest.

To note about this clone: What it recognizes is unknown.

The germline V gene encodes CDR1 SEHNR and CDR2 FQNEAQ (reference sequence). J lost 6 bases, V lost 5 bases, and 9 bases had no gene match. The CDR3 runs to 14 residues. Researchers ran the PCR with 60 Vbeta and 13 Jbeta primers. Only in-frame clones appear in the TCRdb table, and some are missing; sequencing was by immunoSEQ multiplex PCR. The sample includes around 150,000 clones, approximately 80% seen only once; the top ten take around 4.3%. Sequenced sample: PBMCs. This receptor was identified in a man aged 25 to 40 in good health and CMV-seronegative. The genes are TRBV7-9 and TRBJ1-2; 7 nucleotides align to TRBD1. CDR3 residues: CASSLGTATDGYTF. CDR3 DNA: TGTGCCAGCAGCCTTGGGACAGCGACCGATGGCTACACCTTC. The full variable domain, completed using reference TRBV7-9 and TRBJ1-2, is DTGVSQNPRHKITKRGQNVTFRCDPISEHNRLYWYRQTLGQGPEFLTYFQNEAQLEKSRLLSDRFSAERPKGSFSTLEIQRTEQGDSAMYLCASSLGTATDGYTFGSGTRLTVV.